A selection of T cell receptor beta chains follows, all from one sample in a study of T cell responses to AZD1222 COVID-19 vaccine. TCRdb keeps only in-frame clones here, not all; method: immunoSEQ multiplex PCR. The top ten clones hold 2.5% to 4% of a sample with about 70,000 clones, around nine tenths of them seen once. The sample consisted of peripheral blood, taken 28 days after the second AZD1222 dose. The receptor source for this set is an adult who received the AZD1222 COVID-19 vaccine. The CDR3 runs from the conserved cysteine through the conserved F or W.

TRBJ1-4	TRBV2	CASSEVELFF
TRBJ1-2	TRBV25-1	CASSHGAVSGYTF
TRBJ2-4	TRBV19	CASSTGGLHIQYF
TRBJ2-1	TRBV7-3	CASSTQDRGEQFF
TRBJ1-6	TRBV7-2	CASSLNRSNSPLHF
TRBJ1-5	TRBV7-8	CASSLASGQPQHF
TRBJ1-5	TRBV30	CAWSPTRMGIYSNQPQHF
TRBJ2-2	TRBV30	CAWRGSGELFF
TRBJ1-1	TRBV10-3	CAISDYQGAAEAFF
TRBJ1-4	TRBV24-1	CATSEKGAREKLFF
TRBJ2-3	TRBV28	CASSPYRRRTDTQYF
TRBJ1-3	TRBV5-1	CASSQTQGWTGNTIYF
TRBJ1-1	TRBV9	CASSVSRGTEAFF
TRBJ2-3	TRBV18	CASSPQSDTQYF
TRBJ2-5	TRBV7-8	CASSPQGARETQYF
TRBJ1-1	TRBV5-4	CASSLQDSGTEAFF
TRBJ1-3	TRBV5-1	CASSEQGTSGNTIYF
TRBJ1-1	TRBV7-9	CASSLRADGAEAFF
TRBJ1-6	TRBV11-2	CASSLYSIDSPLHF
TRBJ2-3	TRBV10-3	CAISESRGTDTQYF
TRBJ1-5	TRBV30	CACSAKSREGQPQHF
TRBJ2-2	TRBV20-1	CSARLSGELFF
TRBJ1-2	TRBV5-6	CASSLGFIGGYGYTF
TRBJ2-2	TRBV24-1	CATSDSGQGVSGELFF
TRBJ1-1	TRBV7-3	CASSSLPGGTEAFF
TRBJ2-2	TRBV11-3	CASRDSGRATGELFF
TRBJ2-3	TRBV7-3	CASSLSRASNTDTQYF
TRBJ2-1	TRBV10-3	CAISEGFGTRSNEQFF
TRBJ2-5	TRBV5-4	CASSPDRGRQETQYF
TRBJ1-6	TRBV7-9	CASSSTPNRLNSPLHF
TRBJ2-1	TRBV7-3	CASSSPTSGSAYNEQFF
TRBJ2-7	TRBV5-5	CASSLASVSSYEQYF
TRBJ2-7	TRBV11-3	CASSYSGYEQYF
TRBJ2-7	TRBV5-1	CASSLETVSGEQYF
TRBJ1-2	TRBV14	CASSCESPQVSGGTYGYTF
TRBJ1-5	TRBV9	CASSVGGQVGQPQHF
TRBJ2-7	TRBV28	CASIPSSGVGGQYF
TRBJ1-2	TRBV7-6	CASSRKEGRHYGYTF
TRBJ1-2	TRBV10-3	CAISDSGHRENGYTF
TRBJ1-6	TRBV19	CASSRDRGNSPLHF
TRBJ2-3	TRBV9	CASSGALEGRVVNTQYF
TRBJ1-4	TRBV30	CAWSVVGEKLFF
TRBJ1-1	TRBV24-1	CATSDSGRGNTEAFF
TRBJ2-7	TRBV11-2	CASRTPTGGWYEQYF
TRBJ1-5	TRBV11-2	CASSFGSSNQPQHF
TRBJ2-7	TRBV20-1	CSASDADRGWWTSGGEQYF
TRBJ1-3	TRBV20-1	CSASKGGAGNTIYF
TRBJ1-6	TRBV5-1	CASSGGWAEPDSPLHF
TRBJ2-7	TRBV30	CAWSSRRGPSYEQYF
TRBJ2-6	TRBV5-1	CASSLSLLATGGANVLTF
TRBJ2-1	TRBV12-3/TRBV12-4	CASSFSRYNEQFF
TRBJ1-1	TRBV5-1	CASSPTGQGGTEAFF
TRBJ2-7	TRBV9	CASSVEDGYYEQYF
TRBJ2-7	TRBV10-3	CAIRPSLESYEQYF
TRBJ2-7	TRBV5-1	CASRSGTGIYEQYF
TRBJ1-1	TRBV7-6	CASSLTGAEAFF
TRBJ1-5	TRBV6-5	CASTDISNQPQHF